The rows below give T cell receptor beta chains drawn from one sample of a study of a mutant IDH1 vaccine in newly diagnosed glioma. Sequencing was performed with immunoSEQ multiplex PCR; in TCRdb, only in-frame clones are kept and a portion is missing. Of tens of thousands of clones listed, 80% to 90% were seen once; the top ten hold 5.4%. These receptors' targets are unknown. The specimen comprised PBMCs, sampled from a glioma patient whose treatment included an IDH1 peptide vaccine. These receptors were obtained from a man in his forties with glioma. Each CDR3 is given with its conserved first and last residue. D genes are given only for firm matches. Clone size, where shown, is once, few, many, or a class for clones that have expanded.

>-|TRBV6-5|-|TRBJ1-1
TGTGCCAGCAGTCTAAGGGACCAAGACGGTGCTTTCTTT
CASSLRDQDGAFF
>-|TRBV7-4|TRBD2|TRBJ2-3
TGTGCCAGCAGCCGCCCGGAGACTAGCGGGGGGGCCAGGGGCACAGATACGCAGTATTTT
CASSRPETSGGARGTDTQYF
>-|TRBV7-2|-|TRBJ2-5
TGTGCCAGCAGCCGCGGTGGGCAGGGGGAGACCCAGTACTTC
CASSRGGQGETQYF
>-|TRBV9|-|TRBJ1-4
TGTGCCAGCAGCGTAGACGACAGAGCAACTAATGAAAAACTGTTTTTT
CASSVDDRATNEKLFF
>-|TRBV18|-|TRBJ2-2
TGTGCCACCCTACCAGGGTTCACCGGGGAGCTGTTTTTT
CATLPGFTGELFF
>-|TRBV6-4|-|TRBJ2-5
TGTGCCAGCAGCATGGACGGGGGAGAGACCCAGTACTTC
CASSMDGGETQYF
>-|TRBV19|-|TRBJ1-1
TGTGCCAGTAGTACGGGACGGGGAATGAACACTGAAGCTTTCTTT
CASSTGRGMNTEAFF
>-|TRBV2|-|TRBJ1-1
TGTGCCAGCACGCTAGGGGTGAACACTGAAGCTTTCTTT
CASTLGVNTEAFF
>once|TRBV4-3|-|TRBJ1-1
TGCGCCAGCAGCCAAGATAGCAGGGTGCCTGAAGCTTTCTTT
CASSQDSRVPEAFF
>-|TRBV9|-|TRBJ2-1
TGTGCCAGCAGCGTAGTGGGGGCAGGGAATGAGCAGTTCTTC
CASSVVGAGNEQFF
>-|TRBV5-5|-|TRBJ2-7
TGTGCCAGCAGCTTGTTCGACGAGCAGTACTTC
CASSLFDEQYF
>few|TRBV20-1|-|TRBJ2-5
TGCAGTGTCGAAAGACAAGAGACCCAGTACTTC
CSVERQETQYF
>-|TRBV10-3|-|TRBJ1-2
TGTGCCATCAGTGAGTCGACGATGGGGAATGGCTACACCTTC
CAISESTMGNGYTF
>once|TRBV4-1|TRBD2|TRBJ2-1
TGCGCCAGCAGCATTCCCGGGACTAGCGCCTACAATGAGCAGTTCTTC
CASSIPGTSAYNEQFF
>-|TRBV25-1|-|TRBJ1-1
TGTGCCAGCAGTGAATATAGAGGTACTGAAGCTTTCTTT
CASSEYRGTEAFF
>-|TRBV7-3|TRBD1|TRBJ1-5
TGTGCCAGCAGCTTAATCCGGGACAGGGTTATCAATCAGCCCCAGCATTTT
CASSLIRDRVINQPQHF
>-|TRBV5-5|-|TRBJ2-7
TGTGCCAGCAGCCGATCAGGGGCCTGGGAGCAGTACTTC
CASSRSGAWEQYF
>-|TRBV7-2|-|TRBJ2-3
TGTGCCAGCAGCTTATTGTTCAGGGGTCCGGATACGCAGTATTTT
CASSLLFRGPDTQYF
>-|TRBV15|-|TRBJ2-3
TGTGCCACCAGCAGATCCCTTTGGGATACGCAGTATTTT
CATSRSLWDTQYF
>-|TRBV5-1|TRBD1|TRBJ1-4
TGCGCCAGCAGTTCCGGGACAGGGAGTGAAAAACTGTTTTTT
CASSSGTGSEKLFF
>-|TRBV4-2|-|TRBJ2-5
TGTGCCAGCAGCCAAGAAAAGCATGTGGGAGGCCCCCAAGAGACCCAGTACTTC
CASSQEKHVGGPQETQYF
>-|TRBV5-1|TRBD2|TRBJ2-7
TGCGCCAGCAGCTTGGGTTCTAGCGGGAGAGGCTACGAGCAGTACTTC
CASSLGSSGRGYEQYF
>-|TRBV6-5|-|TRBJ1-5
TGTGCCAGCAGTTTGGGAACAAATCAGCCCCAGCATTTT
CASSLGTNQPQHF
>-|TRBV19|-|TRBJ2-1
TGTGCCAGTAGTGCGGGACTGACAAATGAGCAGTTCTTC
CASSAGLTNEQFF
>-|TRBV7-2|-|TRBJ2-1
TGTGCCAGCAGCTTAAAGGCTAGCTATGGTGAGCAGTTCTTC
CASSLKASYGEQFF
>once|TRBV7-8|-|TRBJ1-2
TGTGCCAGCAGCTTAGCGACAGACAGCTCTAACTATGGCTACACCTTC
CASSLATDSSNYGYTF
>once|TRBV28|TRBD2|TRBJ2-7
TGTGCCAGCAGTTCTTACACTAGCGGGAGATTGTCCTACGAGCAGTACTTC
CASSSYTSGRLSYEQYF
>-|TRBV18|-|TRBJ2-5
TGTGCCAGCTCGCCCGGGGAGACCCAGTACTTC
CASSPGETQYF
>-|TRBV10-2|TRBD1|TRBJ2-7
TGCGCCAGCTCGAGGGGGCACGAGCAGTACTTC
CASSRGHEQYF
>-|TRBV12-5|TRBD2|TRBJ2-1
TGTGCTAGTGGCCCGGGACTAGTGCCCTACAATGAGCAGTTCTTC
CASGPGLVPYNEQFF
>-|TRBV25-1|-|TRBJ2-7
TGTGCCAGCAGTGATGGGCGCTACGAGCAGTACTTC
CASSDGRYEQYF
>once|TRBV27|-|TRBJ2-3
TGTGCCAGCAGTTTCGGGAGTGGCGGCACAGATACGCAGTATTTT
CASSFGSGGTDTQYF
>-|TRBV5-1|-|TRBJ1-1
TGCGCCAGCAGTTTCTACGGACTCACTGAAGCTTTCTTT
CASSFYGLTEAFF
>-|TRBV7-8|-|TRBJ2-5
TGTGCCAGCAGCCGGCAGGGGAAAGAGACCCAGTACTTC
CASSRQGKETQYF
>-|TRBV11-2|TRBD1|TRBJ2-7
TGTGCCAGCAGCCTTCGACAGGGGACCTACGAGCAGTACTTC
CASSLRQGTYEQYF
>-|TRBV18|-|TRBJ1-2
TGTGCCAGCTCACCGGTGACAGGAGCCACAGCTAACTATGGCTACACCTTC
CASSPVTGATANYGYTF
>-|TRBV6-5|TRBD1|TRBJ1-2
TGTGCCAGCAGGGGGCCGGGACAGGGCCATCTTATCGCCTTC
CASRGPGQGHLIAF
>-|TRBV27|-|TRBJ1-2
TGTGCCAGCAGTCCCTACAATCAGGGGCGTTGGTATGGCTACACCTTC
CASSPYNQGRWYGYTF
>-|TRBV19|-|TRBJ2-3
TGTGCCAGTAGTATAGGAGGGACCAAGGGGCAGTATTTT
CASSIGGTKGQYF
>-|TRBV7-8|-|TRBJ1-4
TGTGCCAGCAGCTTAGCGCGTTTAGGTGAAAAACTGTTTTTT
CASSLARLGEKLFF
>-|TRBV7-2|-|TRBJ2-7
TGTGCCAGCAGCTTCCCCGGGGGCCGGGGCTACGAGCAGTACTTC
CASSFPGGRGYEQYF
>-|TRBV5-1|-|TRBJ2-3
TGCGCCAGCAGCTTACTAGCTACCACAGATACGCAGTATTTT
CASSLLATTDTQYF
>-|TRBV9|TRBD1|TRBJ2-7
TGTGCCAGCAGCGTAGGATCAGGACAGGGTTCCGAGCAGTACTTC
CASSVGSGQGSEQYF
>once|TRBV7-2|TRBD1|TRBJ2-7
TGTGCCAGCAGCTTAACGTTCAGGACCGGACAGGGGGCTCGGGAGCAGTACTTC
CASSLTFRTGQGAREQYF
>-|TRBV7-2|TRBD2|TRBJ2-5
TGTGCCAGCAGCTTTAGCGGGGGCGGAGAGACCCAGTACTTC
CASSFSGGGETQYF